One and the same sample provided the 9 T cell receptor beta chains below, sequenced in a study of cytomegalovirus exposure and HLA in healthy donors. Use of 60 Vbeta and 13 Jbeta primers characterized the PCR. TCRdb keeps only in-frame clones here, not all; method: immunoSEQ multiplex PCR. The repertoire holds about 120,000 clones, with 80% as singletons. The material sequenced was PBMCs. These receptors were collected from a female donor in good health and CMV-seropositive.

The chain employs TRBV5-4 and TRBJ1-6; the match to TRBD1 covers 8 bases. Germline V lookup: CDR1 SGHNT, CDR2 YYREEE (reference sequence). The CDR3 has 16 amino acids. The ends lost 3 bases at V and 10 bases at J; junction bases unmatched: 12. The CDR3 nucleotides read TGTGCCAGCAGCTCCGGACAGGGTAACATAGCGTCACCCCTCCACTTT. Translated: CASSSGQGNIASPLHF. Supplemented by reference TRBV5-4 and TRBJ1-6, the full variable domain reads ETGVTQSPTHLIKTRGQQVTLRCSSQSGHNTVSWYQQALGQGPQFIFQYYREEENGRGNFPPRFSGLQFPNYSSELNVNALELDDSALYLCASSSGQGNIASPLHFGNGTRLTVT.

The rearrangement links TRBV5-7 to TRBJ1-4; 10 bases fit TRBD1. TRBV5-7 is sorted into the ORF group, with uncertain function. The CDR3 consists of 16 residues. Trimming at V came to 2 bases and at J to 5 bases, leaving 6 bases not matched to a gene. The CDR3 loop is CASSFSSGQGNEKLFF. The DNA for the CDR3 is TGTGCCAGCAGCTTTAGTTCGGGACAGGGGAATGAAAAACTGTTTTTT.

The chain is built from TRBV4-2 and TRBJ1-6, with D hard to call. V dropped 1 base and J dropped 0 bases, with 10 bases sitting between them. The CDR3 has 17 residues. Looked up from germline, CDR1 is LGHNA and CDR2 is YNFKEQ. CDR3 sequence (DNA): TGTGCCAGCAGCCAAGCCACAGTGAGCTCCTATAATTCACCCCTCCACTTT. Its translation is CASSQATVSSYNSPLHF.

The chain recombines TRBV30 with TRBJ2-1, with D maybe TRBD2 (6 bases). V lost 0 bases and J 12 bases, leaving 12 bases between the germline ends. This CDR3 is built from 12 residues. The V gene's germline CDR1 is GTSNPN and CDR2 SVGIG (reference sequence). CDR3 region: CAWSVHGTGQFF. CDR3 nucleotides: TGTGCCTGGAGTGTACATGGGACTGGGCAGTTCTTC.

The chain links TRBV5-5 to TRBJ2-7; 11 bases align to TRBD1. CDR3 length: 16 residues. The trim removed 4 bases at V and 7 bases at J, leaving 13 bases unmatched. Looked up from germline, CDR1 is SGHKS and CDR2 is YYEKEE (reference sequence). The CDR3 spells CASSLVNRDRGVEQYF. CDR3 coding DNA: TGTGCCAGCAGCCTCGTTAACCGGGACAGGGGGGTTGAGCAGTACTTC.

The chain joins TRBV30 to TRBJ1-2; perhaps TRBD1 as D (6 bases). Trimming cost V 3 bases and J 4 bases, with 12 bases left between them. In germline, CDR1 is GTSNPN, CDR2 SVGIG (reference sequence). CDR3 size: 13 residues. Here the CDR3 DNA reads TGTGCCTGGAGCCCCCAGGGGTTCTATGGCTACACCTTC. Its translation is CAWSPQGFYGYTF.

This clone was seen a few times. The genes are TRBV4-1 and TRBJ2-1, with D possibly matching TRBD2 (5 bases). CDR1 and CDR2 (germline): MGHRA, YSYEKL. The CDR3 consists of 15 residues. V lost 1 base, J lost 7 bases, and 14 bases lay in between. The CDR3 sequence is CASSQVGLPFNEQFF. The CDR3 DNA reads TGCGCCAGCAGCCAAGTAGGACTTCCGTTTAATGAGCAGTTCTTC.

This clone appeared a few times. The rearrangement links TRBV6-4 to TRBJ2-1, with 8 bases fitting TRBD2. The V gene's germline CDR1 is MRHNA and CDR2 SNTAGT. J gave up 3 bases and V 4 bases, and 5 bases lay outside the gene matches. The CDR3 contains 15 residues. The CDR3 DNA reads as TGTGCCAGCAGTGCGGGGGGGGGTGGCTACAATGAGCAGTTCTTC. Its translation is CASSAGGGGYNEQFF.

The J gene is TRBJ2-7, the V gene TRBV5-1; 8 nucleotides agree with TRBD2. Germline-derived CDR1 and CDR2 are SGHRS and YFSETQ. V dropped 1 base and J dropped 2; count of bases not matched to a gene: 5. This CDR3 contains 15 residues. CDR3 protein: CASSLPGGDTYEQYF. The CDR3 nucleotides read TGCGCCAGCAGCTTGCCCGGGGGGGATACCTACGAGCAGTACTTC.